The present T cell receptor (beta chain) was sequenced within a study of T cells in Graves' hyperthyroidism and ophthalmopathy. Across 18 months, stable Graves' hyperthyroidism was marked by no progression to ophthalmopathy. Newly diagnosed patients aged 18 to 65 had hyperthyroidism of under 2 months' duration. Clinicians diagnosed patients from clinical symptoms, serum thyroxine and TRAb, thyroid ultrasound and orbital computed tomography. The authors obtained PBMCs from about 9 ml of fresh peripheral blood. There were TCR beta CDR3 regions amplified from RNA transcripts. RT-PCR in the first round (using the HTBI primer set) targeted the TCR CDR3. From the multiplex PCR reads, TCRdb called clonotypes with MiXCR, one entry per CDR3 protein. Of approximately 590,000 distinct CDR3 sequences detected, approximately 14% appear once; the ten largest clones hold about 7%. The V end lost 1 base, the J end lost 3 bases, and 12 bases lay between the germline ends. This CDR3 has 15 residues. The germline gives CDR1 SGHRS, CDR2 YFSETQ.

The sequence was obtained from a woman in her twenties or thirties with Graves' hyperthyroidism. The rearrangement links TRBV5-1 to TRBJ2-3; TRBD1 might be the D (6 bases). Sequenced sample: blood. CDR3 residues: CASSLTDRRTDTQYF. In DNA form, the CDR3 reads TGCGCCAGCAGCTTGACAGACAGGAGAACAGATACGCAGTATTTT.